This TCR beta chain is from a study of cytomegalovirus exposure and HLA in healthy donors. General study results and limits: Researchers reported in a later analysis that common viral pathogens appeared linked to several top clusters.

The sample holds a few counts of this clone. Its antigen is not identified. From germline, CDR1 is MNHEY and CDR2 SVGAGI. J was trimmed by 3 bases and V by 0 bases; bases with no gene match: 3. This CDR3 has 16 residues. PCR used 60 Vbeta primers and 13 Jbeta primers. Repertoires were generated with immunoSEQ multiplex PCR, while TCRdb's copy carries only in-frame clones and drops some. The table records 100,000 to 150,000 clones, 75% to 85% of them present only once. This chain links TRBV6-5 with TRBJ2-3, with TRBD2 identical over 10 bases. The source is a man aged 30 to 45 in good health and CMV-seropositive. Material for sequencing was PBMCs. DNA for the CDR3: TGTGCCAGCAGTTACTCCAGCGGGGGGGCGACAGATACGCAGTATTTT. This gives the protein CASSYSSGGATDTQYF.